In this sample, the clone carrying this T cell receptor (beta chain) turned up a few times. The antigen remains undetermined. Time point given: persistent/refractory GD, antithyroid drugs over 5 years with positive TRAb. After RNA was extracted from PBMCs, the TCR library was made from it. Germline V gives CDR1 SGHAT, CDR2 FQNNGV. The CDR3 is 16 residues long. The V and J ends lost 6 bases and 0 bases respectively, with 15 bases between them. Researchers made TCR beta libraries by using iRepertoire HTBI primers and running Arm-PCR on CDR3 regions. In TCRdb, the multiplex PCR reads were re-called with MiXCR into one record per CDR3 protein. In the table there are around 400,000 distinct CDR3 sequences, around a quarter of which are singletons. The data originate from a study of regulatory T cells in long-lasting Graves disease. Study-wide results and caveats: Among the persistent patients, fewer than 3,000 public clonotypes were shared, more than the 950 to 1,000 shared among new patients. Patients with persistent disease showed a bias toward TRBV28, TRBJ1-2 and TRBJ2-5.

This clonotype was sampled from a female donor with Graves disease. This sequence joins TRBV11-2 and TRBJ2-4, with a weak D call TRBD1 (5 bases). This specimen was peripheral blood mononuclear cells (PBMCs), taken when the disease was refractory, from a patient treated with antithyroid drugs. CDR3 sequence: CASRDIRGLAKNIQYF. DNA for the CDR3: TGTGCCAGCAGGGATATTAGGGGTCTAGCCAAAAACATTCAGTACTTC.